The T cell receptor beta chain described here comes from a study of vaccination effects on CD4 cells after COVID-19 (dated by TCRdb to the early 2020s). In the study overall: Each participant received two doses of an mRNA SARS-CoV-2 vaccine, either BNT162b2 or mRNA-1273. SARS-CoV-2 spike-specific CD4+ TCR repertoires from before and after mRNA vaccination were compared in COVID-19 convalescent patients and in infection-naive vaccine recipients. The full study included roughly 10 COVID-19 convalescent patients and a few SARS-CoV-2-naive healthy vaccine recipients. In the study, cultures from other donors were sequenced using the Oncomine TCR Beta short-read assay on an Illumina iSeq 100.

Points the paper makes about the study in general: The study was limited by a small number of convalescent patients, and early post-infection timepoints were lacking. Clones induced by infection and clones induced by vaccination both contracted markedly at late timepoints after vaccination, which fits with T cell responses waning over time. Among healthy vaccine recipients, nearly all vaccine-induced clones were SARS-CoV-2 mono-reactive, and only 1 of 255 was cross-reactive with common cold coronaviruses.

This clone was counted a single time. Its cognate antigen has yet to be identified. Base quality data are lacking; no much larger clone is found one base away. The ViraFEST assay stimulated PBMC with viral peptide pools and then used TCR sequencing to identify antigen-specific CD4+ T cell clonotypes by expansion. After less than eleven days of culture, CD4+ T cells were isolated with the EasySep CD4+ T cell isolation kit. The absence of prior SARS-CoV-2 infection in healthy vaccine recipients was confirmed by negative nucleocapsid antibodies before and after vaccination. Two million PBMC per well were cultured in IMDM with about 4.8% human AB serum, 9 to 10 IU/ml IL-2 and gentamicin, plus 10 ug/ml peptides. Half of the culture medium was replaced with fresh IL-2-containing medium on days 3 and 7. Unless otherwise noted, each peptide stimulation condition was cultured in triplicate wells. PBMC were separated from whole blood using Ficoll-Paque Plus gradient centrifugation and were then either cryopreserved at -140C or used fresh. The spike proteins of SARS-CoV-2 and of the common cold coronaviruses HCoV-NL63, HCoV-OC43 and HCoV-229E were spanned by overlapping peptide pools. Genomic DNA was extracted from cultured CD4+ T cells with the QIAamp micro DNA kit.

Library creation used the immunoSEQ multiplex PCR assay. DNA from the cultured and isolated CD4+ T cells underwent TCR beta CDR3 sequencing. The study's own analysis went as follows. Non-productive TCR sequences were discarded, and reads were trimmed to the CDR3 region, with only CDR3s of 7 or more amino acids retained. The MANAFEST web app was used to pick out antigen-specific clonotypes by comparing their expansion in peptide wells with that in reference cultures. For clones to be considered positive, expansion at FDR<0.05 versus reference and all other wells, an odds ratio above 5, and a frequency above 0.1% in two replicate wells were required. Cross-reactive clonotypes were defined as significantly expanded in SARS-CoV-2 spike wells and in at least one common cold coronavirus spike condition. Using the stringdist R package, CDR3 similarity was measured by Levenshtein distance, and unrooted trees were constructed with ape in R 3.6.1. TCRdb provides this immuneACCESS table in a form limited to in-frame rearrangements. Some clones are lacking; in checked studies, under half of them reflect an unresolved V gene, and why the rest are absent is not known. V and J calls and clone size are given by that table; D and trimming were obtained from the DNA. The sample table holds more than 40,000 clones, of which just over 75% were seen once. Of the sample, less than 14% is held by the ten largest clones.

The CDR3 spans 19 residues, from the cysteine through the phenylalanine. The read is trimmed to its CDR3 DNA, 57 bases read in frame from base 1. CDR1 and CDR2 were assigned from the germline V gene as SGHVS and FQNEAQ. V gives up 5 bases and J gives up 1 base, and the segment between their germline ends measures 21 bases. The sequence came from a human donor who received a COVID-19 vaccine. The rearrangement joined TRBV7-8 to TRBJ1-6; TRBD1 is a weak D gene call, 6 bases matching. Here the sequenced sample was CD4+ T cells from PBMCs cultured with SARS-CoV-2 spike peptides, taken before COVID-19 vaccination. What this sample's cell subset or site label stands for: SARS-CoV-2 spike overlapping peptide pool stimulation. CDR3 reads: CASSVGAGPAGSYNSPLHF. The base sequence is TGTGCCAGCAGCGTGGGGGCCGGGCCGGCAGGGTCCTATAATTCACCCCTCCACTTT.